Presented here are 4 T cell receptor beta chains from one specimen sequenced in a study of vaccination effects on CD4 cells after COVID-19. Antigen specificity for these receptors is unknown. Antigen-specific CD4+ T cells were expanded with viral peptide pools in the ViraFEST assay before sequencing. When less than 11 days of culture had elapsed, CD4+ T cells were isolated. Vaccinated participants had no history of SARS-CoV-2 infection and tested negative for nucleocapsid antibodies. Clones were read by immunoSEQ multiplex PCR, and TCRdb kept only the in-frame ones, dropping some. The table shows roughly 53,000 clones, with 79% occurring only once. The sequencing here drew on CD4+ T cells from PBMCs cultured with HCoV-OC43 spike peptides, taken before COVID-19 vaccination. Sample subset: HCoV-OC43 spike overlapping peptide pool stimulation. The receptors derive from a human donor who received a COVID-19 vaccine.

The chain recombines TRBV5-4 with TRBJ2-2, with 7 bases that match TRBD1. Germline values: CDR1 SGHNT, CDR2 YYREEE (reference sequence). The CDR3 length is 15 residues. The V and J ends lost 0 bases and 4 bases, in that order; junction bases with no gene match: 3. CDR3 DNA sequence: TGTGCCAGCAGCTTGGGACAGGGAGTCACCGGGGAGCTGTTTTTT. It translates to CASSLGQGVTGELFF.

The chain carries TRBV30 and TRBJ2-1; D perhaps matches TRBD2 (6 bases). The CDR3 has 13 residues. Germline CDR1 and CDR2: GTSNPN and SVGIG (reference sequence). Deletions cut 4 bases from V and 4 bases from J, with 11 bases between. Here the CDR3 reads CAWKERVYNEQFF. The CDR3 DNA is TGTGCCTGGAAGGAGCGGGTATACAATGAGCAGTTCTTC.

The chain carries TRBV24-1 and TRBJ2-5, with D unresolved. The V end was cut by 5 bases, the J end by 4 bases, with 7 bases between. Germline values: CDR1 KGHDR, CDR2 SFDVKD. There are 12 residues in the CDR3. The CDR3, as DNA: TGTGCCACCAGTGGAATCCGAGAGACCCAGTACTTC. Its translation is CATSGIRETQYF.

The rearrangement joins TRBV30 to TRBJ1-5; weak D call: TRBD1 (6 bases). The CDR3 consists of 16 residues. Germline V CDR1 and CDR2: GTSNPN, SVGIG (reference sequence). V was cut by 3 bases and J by 5 bases, with 20 bases left in between. The CDR3 protein is CAWSLGGGARDQPQHF. CDR3 DNA sequence: TGTGCCTGGAGCCTTGGCGGGGGGGCGCGGGATCAGCCCCAGCATTTT. The variable domain in full, with the rest retrieved from reference TRBV30 and TRBJ1-5, is SQTIHQWPATLVQPVGSPLSLECTVEGTSNPNLYWYRQAAGRGLQLLFYSVGIGQISSEVPQNLSASRPQDRQFILSSKKLLLSDSGFYLCAWSLGGGARDQPQHFGDGTRLSIL.